This T cell receptor (beta chain) was obtained from a study of identifying expanded T cells in peripheral blood. Findings of the study overall: Over approximately two and four weeks, about 15 and 18 clones changed, versus approximately 1.1 between replicates. Clone count variance between roughly two-week samples rose with total template count.

Collection occurred without any documented infections or immune events in donors. Only in-frame clones appear in the TCRdb table, and some are missing; sequencing was by immunoSEQ multiplex PCR. The sample has approximately 94,000 clones, roughly 88% seen once. This CDR3 comprises 14 residues. CDR1 and CDR2 (germline): MNHEY, SVGAGI. J was trimmed by 2 bases and V by 6 bases; bases with no gene match: 4. This clone appeared a single time. Its antigen is not identified. The chain uses TRBV6-5 and TRBJ1-3; TRBD1 matches 7 bases. This clonotype was sampled from a person aged 18-70 years in good health. The sample comprised blood. CDR3 in DNA: TGTGCCAGCAGGACAGGGTTTGCTGGAAACACCATATATTTT. Its translation: CASRTGFAGNTIYF.